Listed here is a single T cell receptor beta chain. What it binds is unknown. Here immunoSEQ multiplex PCR was the method, and the copy in TCRdb shows in-frame clones only, minus some. Among some 290,000 clones listed, approximately 86% were seen once. The entry originates in a study of cytomegalovirus exposure and HLA in healthy donors. As for the study in general: The approximately 120 validation repertoires, a later analysis reported, used the same platform as the approximately 700 first-cohort repertoires. The study's findings and limits: Among the CMV-associated chains, a few were confirmed in vitro as specific for CMV antigens.

The ends were cut back, 5 bases at V and 8 bases at J, with 13 bases in the middle. The CDR3 has 13 residues. Germline V gives CDR1 MNHNS, CDR2 SASEGT. The chain employs TRBV6-1 and TRBJ2-1; possible D gene TRBD2, 6 bases. Sequencing was done on a sample of PBMCs. The sequence was collected from a man aged 25-40 years in good health and CMV-seronegative. The CDR3 region is CASSLLGGDEQFF. Here the CDR3 DNA reads TGTGCCAGCAGTTTACTAGGAGGGGATGAGCAGTTCTTC.